This T cell receptor beta chain was identified during a study of early T cells in non-severe SARS-CoV-2 infection. This clonotype has ten or more counts. What it binds is unknown. Individual cDNA molecules carried attached unique molecular identifiers. TCRdb ran MiXCR on the 5' RACE reads and lists one entry per CDR3 protein. The table has around 82,000 distinct CDR3 sequences, approximately 10% seen once. Study observations and caveats: VDJdb-based annotation leaned toward anti-spike CD8 responses and missed private and CD4 specificities.

Per germline, CDR1 LNHDA and CDR2 SQIVND (reference sequence). V shed 3 bases and J shed 4 bases, with 9 bases lying between them. CDR3 length: 13 amino acids. Input material: whole blood. The clonotype was recovered from an adult who was a healthcare worker with PCR-confirmed SARS-CoV-2 infection or an uninfected control (not recorded which). This chain joins TRBV19 and TRBJ1-1, with unresolved D. The CDR3: CASSIVGSTEAFF. The CDR3 coding sequence is TGTGCCAGTAGTATTGTTGGGTCCACTGAAGCTTTCTTT. Together with reference TRBV19 and TRBJ1-1, the CDR3 gives the full variable domain: DGGITQSPKYLFRKEGQNVTLSCEQNLNHDAMYWYRQDPGQGLRLIYYSQIVNDFQKGDIAEGYSVSREKKESFPLTVTSAQKNPTAFYLCASSIVGSTEAFFGQGTRLTVV.